Listed here are 21 T cell receptor beta chains from one sample, sequenced in a study of cytomegalovirus exposure and HLA in healthy donors. The PCR employed 60 Vbeta primers together with 13 Jbeta primers. TCRdb's copy holds only in-frame clones and misses some; the assay was immunoSEQ multiplex PCR. The ten most abundant clones cover less than 3% of a sample with under 150,000 clones. Input material: PBMCs. The origin of the receptors is a man aged 35 to 55 in good health and CMV-seronegative.

A note on this clone: One end of the junction is discordant with germline, which a read error may explain. The J gene is TRBJ2-1, the V gene TRBV7-9, with 10 nucleotides matching TRBD2. CDR3 length: 18 amino acids. CDR1 and CDR2 (germline): SEHNR, FQNEAQ (reference sequence). The chain's CDR3 is CAGSLNLAGARAYNEQFF. As DNA, the CDR3 is TGTGCCGGCAGCTTAAACCTAGCGGGGGCAAGGGCCTACAATGAGCAGTTCTTC.

V and J are TRBV27 and TRBJ2-7; TRBD1 matches at 7 bases. Germline trimming cut 7 bases from V and 3 bases from J; bases unmatched to any gene: 15. The CDR3 covers 16 residues. Germline values: CDR1 MNHEY, CDR2 SMNVEV (reference sequence). As DNA, the CDR3 is TGTGCCAGCACCAATGAAGGTAGGGGGCGCATCTACGAGCAGTACTTC. Its translation is CASTNEGRGRIYEQYF.

The chain uses TRBV4-3 and TRBJ2-5, with D tentatively TRBD1 (6 bases). Between the trimmed V and J ends, which lost 2 bases and 2 bases, there was a span of 12 bases. The CDR3 covers 15 residues. Germline values: CDR1 LGHNA, CDR2 YSLEER. CDR3 sequence reads: CASSQQLQGQETQYF. The CDR3 DNA follows: TGCGCCAGCAGCCAACAGCTCCAGGGGCAAGAGACCCAGTACTTC.

V and J are TRBV4-1 and TRBJ1-1; 9 nucleotides match TRBD1. This CDR3 comprises 17 residues. Germline CDR1 is MGHRA and CDR2 is YSYEKL. V trimming: 3 bases; J trimming: 0 bases; junction bases outside the gene matches: 8. The CDR3 nucleotides read TGCGCCAGCAGCCAGTACAGGGGGCCCGGATTGAACACTGAAGCTTTCTTT. Translated: CASSQYRGPGLNTEAFF.

The rearrangement links TRBV9 to TRBJ1-2, with TRBD1 matching 8 bases. Trimming removed 3 bases from V and 5 bases from J; junction bases left unmatched: 6. CDR3 length: 14 residues. Germline loops: CDR1 SGDLS, CDR2 YYNGEE. The CDR3 DNA follows: TGTGCCAGCAGCGCCGTGACAGGGGATTATGGCTACACCTTC. Its protein is CASSAVTGDYGYTF.

On this clone itself: Other DNA sequences in this sample translate to the same CDR3. This chain uses TRBV7-8 with TRBJ1-1; D may be TRBD1 (6 bases). Germline-derived CDR1 and CDR2 are SGHVS and FQNEAQ. This CDR3 is built from 14 residues. V gave up 5 bases and J gave up 0 bases, with 10 bases separating them. CDR3 sequence: CASSARTVNTEAFF. The CDR3 coding sequence is TGTGCCAGCAGCGCCCGGACAGTGAACACTGAAGCTTTCTTT.

The rearrangement joins TRBV2 to TRBJ1-2, with 8 bases matching TRBD1. Germline lookup yields CDR1 SNHLY and CDR2 FYNNEI. V lost 5 bases, J lost 5 bases, and 7 bases stayed unmatched. This CDR3 has 14 residues. The CDR3 DNA follows: TGTGCCAGCAGTTCTACAGGGGGAGGGTATGGCTACACCTTC. Amino acid sequence: CASSSTGGGYGYTF.

This CDR3 is CASSDSRQTQETQYF. As DNA, the CDR3 is TGTGCCAGCAGTGACTCGAGACAGACGCAAGAGACCCAGTACTTC. V usage is TRBV6-4 and J usage is TRBJ2-5; D possibly corresponds to TRBD1 (5 bases). Germline-derived CDR1 and CDR2 are MRHNA and SNTAGT. Trimming took off 0 bases at V and 2 bases at J, with 10 bases between the two ends. The CDR3 is made up of 15 amino acids.

Here the CDR3 DNA reads TGTGCCAGCAGCGACGGGACTCAAAACATTCAGTACTTC. Its protein product is CASSDGTQNIQYF. The chain carries TRBV6-6 and TRBJ2-4, with D perhaps TRBD2 (6 bases). The V and J ends lost 6 bases and 5 bases respectively, with 11 bases between them. The CDR3 spans 13 residues. Per the germline V gene, CDR1 is MNHNY and CDR2 is SVGAGI (reference sequence).

V is TRBV1 and J is TRBJ1-1; TRBD1 is the table's D call and was not checked against the DNA. TRBV1 is designated a pseudogene. This CDR3 contains 16 residues. The CDR3: CTSSQDLLGVNTEAFF. The CDR3 DNA reads as TGCACCAGCAGCCAAGATTTGTTAGGGGTGAACACTGAAGCTTTCTTT.

The rearrangement links TRBV19 to TRBJ1-4, with D maybe TRBD1 (6 bases). This CDR3 region has 17 residues. Germline V gene data show CDR1 as LNHDA and CDR2 as SQIVND (reference sequence). V was cut by 3 bases and J by 3 bases, with 17 bases left in between. CDR3 in amino acids: CASSIGMMGAANEKLFF. CDR3 in DNA: TGTGCCAGTAGTATCGGAATGATGGGGGCTGCTAATGAAAAACTGTTTTTT. The complete variable domain, with remaining parts taken from reference TRBV19 and TRBJ1-4, reads DGGITQSPKYLFRKEGQNVTLSCEQNLNHDAMYWYRQDPGQGLRLIYYSQIVNDFQKGDIAEGYSVSREKKESFPLTVTSAQKNPTAFYLCASSIGMMGAANEKLFFGSGTQLSVL.

The chain joins TRBV9 to TRBJ2-7, with 9 bases fitting TRBD2. Germline loops: CDR1 SGDLS, CDR2 YYNGEE. The V and J ends lost 2 bases and 3 bases, in that order; junction bases with no gene match: 6. CDR3 length: 15 amino acids. The CDR3 region is CASSVSGTSSYEQYF. CDR3 nucleotide sequence: TGTGCCAGCAGCGTCTCCGGGACTAGCAGCTACGAGCAGTACTTC. Using reference TRBV9 and TRBJ2-7 for the parts outside the CDR3, the full variable domain is DSGVTQTPKHLITATGQRVTLRCSPRSGDLSVYWYQQSLDQGLQFLIQYYNGEERAKGNILERFSAQQFPDLHSELNLSSLELGDSALYFCASSVSGTSSYEQYFGPGTRLTVT.

The J gene is TRBJ2-3, the V gene TRBV7-2; 9 positions match TRBD2. The V and J ends lost 5 bases and 6 bases, in that order; junction bases with no gene match: 9. Germline-derived CDR1 and CDR2 are SGHTA and FQGNSA. The CDR3 is 15 residues long. CDR3 loop: CASSPGLAGRDTQYF. CDR3 coding DNA: TGTGCCAGCAGCCCCGGCCTAGCGGGGAGGGATACGCAGTATTTT.

The chain recombines TRBV7-2 with TRBJ1-2; D perhaps matches TRBD1 (6 bases). Germline V gene lookup returns CDR1 SGHTA and CDR2 FQGNSA. The CDR3 has 13 amino acids. V was shortened by 5 bases and J by 4 bases, with 11 bases between the two germline ends. DNA for the CDR3: TGTGCCAGCAGCGTGCAGACAGGCTATGGCTACACCTTC. This encodes CASSVQTGYGYTF.

The chain combines TRBV29-1 with TRBJ2-2; TRBD1 is a possible D gene (5 bases). The V end lost 3 bases, the J end lost 5 bases, and 7 bases lay between the germline ends. Germline values: CDR1 SQVTM, CDR2 ANQGSEA. There are 12 residues in the CDR3. The CDR3: CSVDRETGELFF. The CDR3 nucleotides are TGCAGCGTTGACAGGGAAACCGGGGAGCTGTTTTTT.

This sequence joins TRBV25-1 and TRBJ2-3; D is perhaps TRBD1 (6 bases). Looked up from germline, CDR1 is MGHDK and CDR2 is SYGVNS. The CDR3 sequence is 14 residues long. With 3 bases removed from V and 3 bases from J, the gap between germline ends came to 10 bases. The CDR3 DNA reads TGTGCCAGCAGTGAGGCAGGGGTGACAGATACGCAGTATTTT. Protein sequence: CASSEAGVTDTQYF.

This sequence joins TRBV27 and TRBJ2-7; TRBD2 is a possible D gene (5 bases). V was clipped by 3 bases and J by 4 bases, with 13 bases between them. Germline V gene sequence: CDR1 MNHEY, CDR2 SMNVEV (reference sequence). This CDR3 region has 14 residues. This CDR3 reads CASSFGGRGYEQYF. The DNA for the CDR3 is TGTGCCAGCAGTTTTGGTGGGCGCGGGTACGAGCAGTACTTC.

V usage is TRBV4-3 and J usage is TRBJ2-2; 7 bases match TRBD2. The CDR3 consists of 15 residues. With V trimmed by 1 base and J by 8 bases, 7 bases remained unmatched. Germline CDR1 reads LGHNA; CDR2 reads YSLEER. CDR3 sequence: CASSQGGKGGGELFF. The CDR3 nucleotides read TGCGCCAGCAGCCAAGGAGGAAAGGGAGGGGGGGAGCTGTTTTTT.

A word on this clone: The sample has other DNA sequences that encode this CDR3 too. This sequence joins TRBV6-5 and TRBJ1-1; D gene ambiguous. Germline CDR1 and CDR2: MNHEY and SVGAGI. The CDR3 covers 14 residues. The V and J ends lost 7 bases and 1 base respectively, with 13 bases between them. The CDR3 reads CASNSRRGNTEAFF. The CDR3 nucleotides are TGTGCCAGCAATTCCCGCCGGGGGAACACTGAAGCTTTCTTT.

The chain has TRBV5-1 and TRBJ1-6; D perhaps matches TRBD1 (5 bases). Germline V lookup: CDR1 SGHRS, CDR2 YFSETQ. V shed 4 bases and J shed 10 bases, with 15 bases lying between them. The CDR3 is 14 residues long. CDR3: CASSPSGGSSPLHF. In DNA form, the CDR3 reads TGCGCCAGCAGCCCGAGCGGGGGTAGCTCACCCCTCCACTTT.

The DNA of the CDR3 is TGCGCCAGCAGCTTGGATATGGGACAGGGGTTGGGCTACACCTTC. Amino acids: CASSLDMGQGLGYTF. This chain uses TRBV5-1 with TRBJ1-2; TRBD1 matches at 10 bases. The CDR3 extends over 15 amino acids. Germline CDR1 and CDR2: SGHRS and YFSETQ. J gave up 8 bases and V 0 bases, and 7 bases lay outside the gene matches.